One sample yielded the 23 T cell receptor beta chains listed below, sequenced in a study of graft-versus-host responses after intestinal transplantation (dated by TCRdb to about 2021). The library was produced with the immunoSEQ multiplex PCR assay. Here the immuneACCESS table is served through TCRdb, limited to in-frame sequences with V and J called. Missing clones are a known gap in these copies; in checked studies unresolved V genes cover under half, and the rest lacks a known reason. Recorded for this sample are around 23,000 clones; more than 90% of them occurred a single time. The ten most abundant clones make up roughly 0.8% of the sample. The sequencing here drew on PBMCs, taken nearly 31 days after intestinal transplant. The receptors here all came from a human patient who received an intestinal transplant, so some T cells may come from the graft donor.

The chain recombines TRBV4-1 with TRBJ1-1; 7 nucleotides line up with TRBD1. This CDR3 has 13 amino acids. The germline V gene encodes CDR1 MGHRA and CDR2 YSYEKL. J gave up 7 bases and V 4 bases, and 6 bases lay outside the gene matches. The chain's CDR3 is CASSLGQVNEAFF. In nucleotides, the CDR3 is TGCGCCAGCAGCCTAGGACAGGTTAATGAAGCTTTCTTT.

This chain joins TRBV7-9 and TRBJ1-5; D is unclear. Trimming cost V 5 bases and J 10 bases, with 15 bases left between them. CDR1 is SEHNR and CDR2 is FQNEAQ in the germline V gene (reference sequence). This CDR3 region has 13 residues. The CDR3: CASSKKEFSPQHF. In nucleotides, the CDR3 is TGTGCCAGCAGCAAAAAGGAATTCAGCCCCCAGCATTTT.

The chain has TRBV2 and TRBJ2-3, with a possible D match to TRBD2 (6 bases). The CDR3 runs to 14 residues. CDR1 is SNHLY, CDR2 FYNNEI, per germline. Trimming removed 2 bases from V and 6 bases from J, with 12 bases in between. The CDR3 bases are TGTGCCAGCAGTGAAATCTTACGGGGGGATACGCAGTATTTT. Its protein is CASSEILRGDTQYF.

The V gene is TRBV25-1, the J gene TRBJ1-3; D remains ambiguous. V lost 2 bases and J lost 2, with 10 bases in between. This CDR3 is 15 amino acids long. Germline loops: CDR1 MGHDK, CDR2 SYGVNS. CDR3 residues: CASSEGRDTGNTIYF. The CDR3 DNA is TGTGCCAGCAGTGAAGGGAGAGATACTGGAAACACCATATATTTT.

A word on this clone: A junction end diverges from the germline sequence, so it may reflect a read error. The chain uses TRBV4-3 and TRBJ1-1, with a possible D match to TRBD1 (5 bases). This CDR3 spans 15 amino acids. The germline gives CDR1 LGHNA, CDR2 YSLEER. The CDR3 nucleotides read TGCGCTAGCAGCCAAGAATTTGTCAGGGCGGCTGAAGCTTTCTTT. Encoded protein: CASSQEFVRAAEAFF.

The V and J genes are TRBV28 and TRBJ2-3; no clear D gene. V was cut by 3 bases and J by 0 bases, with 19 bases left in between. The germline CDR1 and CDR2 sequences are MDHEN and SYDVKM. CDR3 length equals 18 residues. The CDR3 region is CASSLATTRWGSTDTQYF. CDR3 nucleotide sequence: TGTGCCAGCAGTTTGGCGACCACGAGATGGGGAAGCACAGATACGCAGTATTTT.

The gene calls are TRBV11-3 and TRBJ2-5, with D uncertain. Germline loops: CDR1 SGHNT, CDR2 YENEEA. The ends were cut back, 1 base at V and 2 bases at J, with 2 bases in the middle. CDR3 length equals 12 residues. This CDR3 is CASSLGQETQYF. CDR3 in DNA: TGTGCCAGCAGCTTAGGGCAAGAGACCCAGTACTTC.

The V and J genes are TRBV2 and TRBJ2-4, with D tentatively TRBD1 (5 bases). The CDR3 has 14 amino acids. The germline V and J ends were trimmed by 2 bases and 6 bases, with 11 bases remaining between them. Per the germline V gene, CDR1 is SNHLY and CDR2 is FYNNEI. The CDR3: CASSEKQAVNIQYF. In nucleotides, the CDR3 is TGTGCCAGCAGTGAAAAACAGGCAGTAAACATTCAGTACTTC.

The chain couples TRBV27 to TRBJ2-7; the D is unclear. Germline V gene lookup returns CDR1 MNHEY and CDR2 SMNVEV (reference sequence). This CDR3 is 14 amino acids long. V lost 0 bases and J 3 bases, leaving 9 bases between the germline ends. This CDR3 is CASSLSASYYEQYF. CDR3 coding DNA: TGTGCCAGCAGTTTATCTGCCAGCTACTACGAGCAGTACTTC.

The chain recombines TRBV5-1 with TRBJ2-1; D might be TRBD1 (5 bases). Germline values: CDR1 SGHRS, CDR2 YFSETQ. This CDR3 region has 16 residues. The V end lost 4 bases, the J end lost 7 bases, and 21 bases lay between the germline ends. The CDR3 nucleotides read TGCGCCAGCAGCCCAACTCGGGCAGGGCTTCTGAATGAGCAGTTCTTC. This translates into CASSPTRAGLLNEQFF.

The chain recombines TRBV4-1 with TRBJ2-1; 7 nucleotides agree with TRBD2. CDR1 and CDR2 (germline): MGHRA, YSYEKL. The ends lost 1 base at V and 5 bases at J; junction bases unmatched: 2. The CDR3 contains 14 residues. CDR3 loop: CASSQAGRDNEQFF. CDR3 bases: TGCGCCAGCAGCCAAGCGGGGAGGGACAATGAGCAGTTCTTC.

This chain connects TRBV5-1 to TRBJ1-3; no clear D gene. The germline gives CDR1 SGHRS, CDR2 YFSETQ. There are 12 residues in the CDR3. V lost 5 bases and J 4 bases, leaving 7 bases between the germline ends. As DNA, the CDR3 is TGCGCCAGCAGGTCCGAGGGAAACACCATATATTTT. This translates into CASRSEGNTIYF.

This CDR3 is CASSLGNSGETQYF. For the CDR3, the DNA is TGCGCCAGCAGCTTAGGGAATTCGGGAGAGACCCAGTACTTC. This chain uses TRBV5-1 with TRBJ2-5, with D uncertain. Per the germline V gene, CDR1 is SGHRS and CDR2 is YFSETQ. The CDR3 runs to 14 residues. With 2 bases removed from V and 4 bases from J, the gap between germline ends came to 12 bases.

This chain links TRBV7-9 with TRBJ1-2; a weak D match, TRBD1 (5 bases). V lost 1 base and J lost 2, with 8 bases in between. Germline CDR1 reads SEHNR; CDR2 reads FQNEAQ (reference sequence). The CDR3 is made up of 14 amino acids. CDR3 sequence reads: CASSLVGANYGYTF. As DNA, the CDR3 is TGTGCCAGCAGCTTAGTCGGGGCGAACTATGGCTACACCTTC.

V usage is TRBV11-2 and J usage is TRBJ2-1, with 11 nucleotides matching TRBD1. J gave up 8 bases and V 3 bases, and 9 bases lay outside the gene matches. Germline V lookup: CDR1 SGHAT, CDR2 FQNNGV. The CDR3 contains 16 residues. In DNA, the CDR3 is TGTGCCAGCAGCTTTGGTCGGGACAGGGGGTTCTATGAGCAGTTCTTC. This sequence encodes CASSFGRDRGFYEQFF.

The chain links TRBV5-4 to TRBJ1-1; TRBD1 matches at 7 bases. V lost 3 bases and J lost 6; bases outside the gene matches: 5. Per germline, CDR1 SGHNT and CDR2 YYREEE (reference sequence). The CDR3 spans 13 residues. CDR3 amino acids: CASSSQGWAEAFF. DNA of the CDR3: TGTGCCAGCAGCTCACAGGGGTGGGCTGAAGCTTTCTTT.

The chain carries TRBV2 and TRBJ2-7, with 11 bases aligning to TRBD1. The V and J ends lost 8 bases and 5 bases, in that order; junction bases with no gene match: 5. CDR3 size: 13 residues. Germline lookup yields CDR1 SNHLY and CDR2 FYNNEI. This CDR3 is CASGDRGSDEQYF. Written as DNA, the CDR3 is TGTGCCAGCGGGGACAGGGGGTCGGACGAGCAGTACTTC.

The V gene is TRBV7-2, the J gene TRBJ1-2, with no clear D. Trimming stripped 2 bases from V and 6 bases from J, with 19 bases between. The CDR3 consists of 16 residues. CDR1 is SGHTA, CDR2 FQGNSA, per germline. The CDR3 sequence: CASSLSSPLIINGYTF. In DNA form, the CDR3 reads TGTGCCAGCAGCTTAAGCTCTCCCCTTATTATTAATGGCTACACCTTC. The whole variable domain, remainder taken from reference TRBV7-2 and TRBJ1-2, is GAGVSQSPSNKVTEKGKDVELRCDPISGHTALYWYRQSLGQGLEFLIYFQGNSAPDKSGLPSDRFSAERTGGSVSTLTIQRTQQEDSAVYLCASSLSSPLIINGYTFGSGTRLTVV.

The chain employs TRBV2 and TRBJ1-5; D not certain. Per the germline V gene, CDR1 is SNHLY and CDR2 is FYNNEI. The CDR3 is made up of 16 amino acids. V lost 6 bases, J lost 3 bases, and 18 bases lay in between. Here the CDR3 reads CASRFEPVLFNQPQHF. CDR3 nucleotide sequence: TGTGCCAGCAGGTTCGAGCCAGTCCTCTTCAATCAGCCCCAGCATTTT.

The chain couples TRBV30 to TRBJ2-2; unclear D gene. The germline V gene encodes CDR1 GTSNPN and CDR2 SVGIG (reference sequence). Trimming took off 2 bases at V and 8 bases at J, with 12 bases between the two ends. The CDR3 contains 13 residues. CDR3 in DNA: TGTGCCTGGAGTTCACATGGTGGGGGGGAGCTGTTTTTT. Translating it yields CAWSSHGGGELFF.

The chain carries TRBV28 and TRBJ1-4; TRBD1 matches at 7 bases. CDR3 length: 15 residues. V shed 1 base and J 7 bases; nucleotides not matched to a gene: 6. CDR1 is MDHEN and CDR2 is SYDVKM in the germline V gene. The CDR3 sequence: CASSLLRGLGEKLFF. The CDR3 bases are TGTGCCAGCAGTTTATTGAGGGGGCTGGGTGAAAAACTGTTTTTT. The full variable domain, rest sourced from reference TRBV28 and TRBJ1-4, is DVKVTQSSRYLVKRTGEKVFLECVQDMDHENMFWYRQDPGLGLRLIYFSYDVKMKEKGDIPEGYSVSREKKERFSLILESASTNQTSMYLCASSLLRGLGEKLFFGSGTQLSVL.

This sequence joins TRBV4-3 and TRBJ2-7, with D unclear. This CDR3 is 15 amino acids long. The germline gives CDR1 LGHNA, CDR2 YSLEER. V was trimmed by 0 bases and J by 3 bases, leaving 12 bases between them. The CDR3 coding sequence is TGCGCCAGCAGCCAAGATCGTACCCCCTTCTACGAGCAGTACTTC. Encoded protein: CASSQDRTPFYEQYF.

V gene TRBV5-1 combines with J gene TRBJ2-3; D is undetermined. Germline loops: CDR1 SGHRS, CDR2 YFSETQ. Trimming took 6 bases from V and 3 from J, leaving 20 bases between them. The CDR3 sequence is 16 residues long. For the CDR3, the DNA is TGCGCCAGCAACTTAACGAGGTCTAGTATTACAGATACGCAGTATTTT. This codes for CASNLTRSSITDTQYF.